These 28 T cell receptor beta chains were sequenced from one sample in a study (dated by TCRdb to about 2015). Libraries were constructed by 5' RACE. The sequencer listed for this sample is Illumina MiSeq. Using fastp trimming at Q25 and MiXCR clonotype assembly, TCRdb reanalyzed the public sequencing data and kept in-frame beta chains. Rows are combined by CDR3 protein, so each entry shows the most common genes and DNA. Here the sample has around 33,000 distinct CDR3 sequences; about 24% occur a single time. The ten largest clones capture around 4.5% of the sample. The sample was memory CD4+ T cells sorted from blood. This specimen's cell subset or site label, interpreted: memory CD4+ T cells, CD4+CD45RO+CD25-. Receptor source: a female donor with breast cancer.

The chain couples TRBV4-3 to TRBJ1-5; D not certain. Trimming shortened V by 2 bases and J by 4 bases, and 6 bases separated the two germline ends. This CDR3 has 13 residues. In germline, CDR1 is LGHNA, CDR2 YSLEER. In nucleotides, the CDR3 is TGCGCCAGCAGCCAAAACTATAATCAGCCCCAGCATTTT. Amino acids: CASSQNYNQPQHF.

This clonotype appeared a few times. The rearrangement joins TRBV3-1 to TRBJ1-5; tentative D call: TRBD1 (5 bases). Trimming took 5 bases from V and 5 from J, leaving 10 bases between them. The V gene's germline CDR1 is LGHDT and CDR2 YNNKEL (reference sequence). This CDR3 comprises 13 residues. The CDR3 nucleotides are TGTGCCAGCAGCTCAGGGTCCCATCAGCCCCAGCATTTT. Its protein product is CASSSGSHQPQHF.

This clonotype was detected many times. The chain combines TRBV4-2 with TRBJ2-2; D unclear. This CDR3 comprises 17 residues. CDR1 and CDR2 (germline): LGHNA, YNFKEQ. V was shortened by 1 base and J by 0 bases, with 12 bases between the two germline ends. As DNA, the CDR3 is TGTGCCAGCAGCCAAGTGGAGCGCGCCGCGAACACCGGGGAGCTGTTTTTT. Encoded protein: CASSQVERAANTGELFF.

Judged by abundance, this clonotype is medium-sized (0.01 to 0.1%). CDR3 protein: CASSYLGEAGYTF. The CDR3 nucleotides read TGCGCCAGCAGCTACTTAGGGGAGGCCGGCTACACCTTC. The chain is built from TRBV5-1 and TRBJ1-2; possible D gene TRBD1, 5 bases. Germline assignment: CDR1 SGHRS and CDR2 YFSETQ. The CDR3 spans 13 residues. Trimming cost V 3 bases and J 8 bases, with 14 bases left between them.

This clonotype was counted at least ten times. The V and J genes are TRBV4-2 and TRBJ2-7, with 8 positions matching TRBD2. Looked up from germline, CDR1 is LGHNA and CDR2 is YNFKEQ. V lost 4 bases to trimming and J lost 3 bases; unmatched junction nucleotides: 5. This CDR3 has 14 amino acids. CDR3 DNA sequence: TGTGCCAGCAGCCCGGCGGGGACTAGCTACGAGCAGTACTTC. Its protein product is CASSPAGTSYEQYF.

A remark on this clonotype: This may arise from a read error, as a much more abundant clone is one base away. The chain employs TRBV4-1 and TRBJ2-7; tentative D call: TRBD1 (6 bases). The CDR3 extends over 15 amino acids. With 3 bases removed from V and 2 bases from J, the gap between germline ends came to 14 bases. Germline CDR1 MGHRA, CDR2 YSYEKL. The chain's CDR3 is CASSHGQSRPYEQYF. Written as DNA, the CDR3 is TGCGCCAGCAGCCATGGACAGAGCCGCCCCTACGAGCAGTACTTC.

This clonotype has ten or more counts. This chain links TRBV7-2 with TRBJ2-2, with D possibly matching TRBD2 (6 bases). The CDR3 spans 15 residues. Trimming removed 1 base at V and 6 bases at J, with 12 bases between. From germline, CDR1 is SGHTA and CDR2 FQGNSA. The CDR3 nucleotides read TGTGCCAGCAGCTTAGACAGAGGAGGGCCCGGGGAGCTGTTTTTT. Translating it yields CASSLDRGGPGELFF.

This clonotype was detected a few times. This CDR3 reads CASIVGNTIYF. For the CDR3, the DNA is TGTGCCAGCATCGTTGGAAACACCATATATTTT. The chain is built from TRBV6-5 and TRBJ1-3, with D hard to call. CDR1 is MNHEY and CDR2 is SVGAGI in the germline V gene. V gave up 7 bases and J gave up 3 bases, with 4 bases separating them. The CDR3 consists of 11 residues.

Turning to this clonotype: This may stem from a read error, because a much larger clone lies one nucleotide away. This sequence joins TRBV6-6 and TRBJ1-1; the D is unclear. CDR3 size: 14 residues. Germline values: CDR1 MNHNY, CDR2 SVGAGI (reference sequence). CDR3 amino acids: CTSSYETSGTEAFF. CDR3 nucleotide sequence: TGTACCAGCAGTTACGAGACATCGGGCACTGAAGCTTTCTTT.

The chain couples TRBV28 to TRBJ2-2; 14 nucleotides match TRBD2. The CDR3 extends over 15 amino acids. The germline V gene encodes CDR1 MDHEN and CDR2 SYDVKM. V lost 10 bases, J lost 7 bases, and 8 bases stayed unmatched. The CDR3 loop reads CATGTSGSQGGELFF. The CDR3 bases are TGTGCCACTGGGACTAGCGGGAGTCAAGGCGGGGAGCTGTTTTTT.

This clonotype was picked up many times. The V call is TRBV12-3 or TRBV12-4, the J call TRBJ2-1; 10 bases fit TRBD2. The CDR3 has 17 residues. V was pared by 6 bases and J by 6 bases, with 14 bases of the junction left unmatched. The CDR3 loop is CASSPTGPAGGRNEQFF. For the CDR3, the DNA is TGTGCCAGCAGCCCTACCGGGCCAGCGGGGGGGCGCAATGAGCAGTTCTTC.

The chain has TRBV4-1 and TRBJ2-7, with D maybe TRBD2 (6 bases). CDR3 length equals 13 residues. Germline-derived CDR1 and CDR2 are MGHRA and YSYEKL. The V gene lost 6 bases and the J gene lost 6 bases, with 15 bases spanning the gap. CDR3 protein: CASRLTSSSEQYF. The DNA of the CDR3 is TGCGCCAGCAGACTGACTAGTTCTTCCGAGCAGTACTTC.

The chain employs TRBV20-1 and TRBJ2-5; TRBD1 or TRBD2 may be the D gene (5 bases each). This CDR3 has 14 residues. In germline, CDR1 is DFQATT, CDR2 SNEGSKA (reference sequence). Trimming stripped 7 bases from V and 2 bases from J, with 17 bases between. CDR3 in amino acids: CSVPGLAPQETQYF. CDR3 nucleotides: TGCAGTGTCCCGGGGCTCGCCCCACAAGAGACCCAGTACTTC.

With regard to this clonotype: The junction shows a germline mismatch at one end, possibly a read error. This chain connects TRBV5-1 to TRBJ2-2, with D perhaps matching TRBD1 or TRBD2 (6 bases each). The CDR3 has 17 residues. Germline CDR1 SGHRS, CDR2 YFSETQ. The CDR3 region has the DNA TGCGCCAGCAGCGAATCCGGGACAAGGGGCGTCACCGGGGGGCTGTTTTTT. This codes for CASSESGTRGVTGGLFF.

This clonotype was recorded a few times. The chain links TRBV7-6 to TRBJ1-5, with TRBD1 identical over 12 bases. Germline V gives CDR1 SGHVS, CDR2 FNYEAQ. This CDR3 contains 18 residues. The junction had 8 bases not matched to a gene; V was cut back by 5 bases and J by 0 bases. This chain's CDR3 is CASSRGTGGVYSNQPQHF. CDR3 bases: TGTGCCAGCAGCCGAGGGACAGGGGGCGTTTATAGCAATCAGCCCCAGCATTTT.

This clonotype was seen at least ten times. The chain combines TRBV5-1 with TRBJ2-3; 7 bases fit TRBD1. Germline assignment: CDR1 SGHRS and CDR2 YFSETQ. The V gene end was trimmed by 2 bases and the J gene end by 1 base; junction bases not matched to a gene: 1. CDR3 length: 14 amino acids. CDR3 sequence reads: CASSFTGGTDTQYF. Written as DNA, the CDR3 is TGCGCCAGCAGCTTCACAGGGGGCACAGATACGCAGTATTTT.

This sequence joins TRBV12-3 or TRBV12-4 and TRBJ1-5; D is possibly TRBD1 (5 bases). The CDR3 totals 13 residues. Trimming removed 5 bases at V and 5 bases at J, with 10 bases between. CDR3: CASSQGFHQPQHF. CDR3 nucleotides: TGTGCCAGCAGTCAGGGCTTTCATCAGCCCCAGCATTTT.

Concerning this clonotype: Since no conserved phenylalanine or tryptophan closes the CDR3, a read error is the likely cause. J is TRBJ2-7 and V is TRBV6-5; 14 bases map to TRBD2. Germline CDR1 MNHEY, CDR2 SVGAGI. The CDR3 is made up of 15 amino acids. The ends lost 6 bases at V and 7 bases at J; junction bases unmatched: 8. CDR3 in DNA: TGTGCCAGCAGACCGACTAGCGGGGGGGCGGGTGAGCAGTACCTC. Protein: CASRPTSGGAGEQYL.

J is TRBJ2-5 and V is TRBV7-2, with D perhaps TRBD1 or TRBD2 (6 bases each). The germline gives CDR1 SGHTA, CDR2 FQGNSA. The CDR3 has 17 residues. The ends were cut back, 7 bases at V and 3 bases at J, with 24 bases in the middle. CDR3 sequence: CASNHRWTVGSEETQYF. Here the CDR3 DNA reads TGTGCCAGCAACCATAGGTGGACAGTCGGGAGTGAAGAGACCCAGTACTTC.

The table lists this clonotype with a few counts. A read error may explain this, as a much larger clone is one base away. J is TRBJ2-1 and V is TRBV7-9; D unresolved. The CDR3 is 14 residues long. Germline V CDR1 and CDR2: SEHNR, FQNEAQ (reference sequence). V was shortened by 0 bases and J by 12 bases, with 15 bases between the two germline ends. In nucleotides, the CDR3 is TGTGCCAGCAGCTTAGCCCTGAGTGTGGGATGGCAGTTCTTC. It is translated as CASSLALSVGWQFF.

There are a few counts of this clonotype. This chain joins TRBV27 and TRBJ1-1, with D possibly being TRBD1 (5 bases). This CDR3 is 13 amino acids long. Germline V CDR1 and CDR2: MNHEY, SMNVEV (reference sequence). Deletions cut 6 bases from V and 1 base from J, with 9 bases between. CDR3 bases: TGTGCCAGCAGCTTCGGACAGAACACTGAAGCTTTCTTT. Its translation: CASSFGQNTEAFF.

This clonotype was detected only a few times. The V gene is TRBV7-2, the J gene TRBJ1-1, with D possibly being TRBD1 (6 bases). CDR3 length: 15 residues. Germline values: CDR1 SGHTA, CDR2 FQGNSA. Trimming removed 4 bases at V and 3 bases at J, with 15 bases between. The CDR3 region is CASSSQGGLYTEAFF. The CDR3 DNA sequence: TGTGCCAGCAGCTCACAGGGAGGTCTTTACACTGAAGCTTTCTTT.

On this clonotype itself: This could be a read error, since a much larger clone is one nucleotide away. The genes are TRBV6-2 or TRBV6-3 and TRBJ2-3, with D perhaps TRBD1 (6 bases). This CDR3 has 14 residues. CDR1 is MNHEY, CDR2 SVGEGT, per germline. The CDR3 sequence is CTSIPTGSTDTQYF. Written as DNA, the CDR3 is TGTACCAGCATCCCTACAGGGAGCACAGATACGCAGTATTTT.

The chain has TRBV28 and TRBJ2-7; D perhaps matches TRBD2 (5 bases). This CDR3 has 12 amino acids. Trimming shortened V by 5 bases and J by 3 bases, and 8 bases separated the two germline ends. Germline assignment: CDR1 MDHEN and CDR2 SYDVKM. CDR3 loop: CASSPGDYEQYF. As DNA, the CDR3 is TGTGCCAGCAGTCCCGGGGACTACGAGCAGTACTTC.

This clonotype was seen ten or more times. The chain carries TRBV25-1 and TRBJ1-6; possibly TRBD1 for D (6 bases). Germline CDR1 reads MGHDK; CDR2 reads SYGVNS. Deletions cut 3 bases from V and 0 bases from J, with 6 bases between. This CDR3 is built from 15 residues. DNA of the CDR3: TGTGCCAGCAGTGAGGGACACTCCTATAATTCACCCCTCCACTTT. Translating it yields CASSEGHSYNSPLHF.

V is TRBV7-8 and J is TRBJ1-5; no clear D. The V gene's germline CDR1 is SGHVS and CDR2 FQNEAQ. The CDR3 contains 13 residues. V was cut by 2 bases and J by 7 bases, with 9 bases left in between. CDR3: CASSLPPAQPQHF. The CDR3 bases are TGTGCCAGCAGCTTACCCCCCGCGCAGCCCCAGCATTTT.

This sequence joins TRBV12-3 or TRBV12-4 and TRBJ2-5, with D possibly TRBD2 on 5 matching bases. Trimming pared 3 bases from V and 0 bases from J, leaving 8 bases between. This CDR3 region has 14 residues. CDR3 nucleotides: TGTGCCAGCAGTTTTCCCGGGGACCAAGAGACCCAGTACTTC. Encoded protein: CASSFPGDQETQYF.

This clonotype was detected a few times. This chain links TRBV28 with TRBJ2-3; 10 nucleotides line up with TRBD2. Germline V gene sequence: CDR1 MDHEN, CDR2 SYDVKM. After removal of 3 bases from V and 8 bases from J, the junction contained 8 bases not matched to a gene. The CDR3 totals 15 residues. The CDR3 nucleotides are TGTGCCAGCAGTTTTAGACTAGCGGGTTCTGGTACGCAGTATTTT. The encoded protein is CASSFRLAGSGTQYF.